This TCR beta chain originates from a study of spatial heterogeneity in lung cancer. Broader study findings: Counts that tracked tumor mutation counts were those of expanded intratumoral alpha and beta TCRs.

One entry per CDR3 protein, called by TCRdb with MiXCR from the 5' RACE reads. The sample holds some 31 distinct CDR3 sequences. By share, this clonotype ranks as hyperexpanded. Antigen specificity is unknown. The library was prepared for alpha chains; this beta chain is a stray read, so its frequency means little. Indicated time point: sample taken at primary tumor resection. The CDR3 spans 14 residues. V was clipped by 1 base and J by 7 bases, with 8 bases between them. CDR1 and CDR2 (germline): SGHVS, FNYEAQ. The receptor was isolated from a male donor with early-stage non-small cell lung cancer. The V call is TRBV7-6, the J call TRBJ1-6; D gene uncertain. This specimen was lung tumor tissue, taken at surgery. CDR3 coding DNA: TGTGCCAGCAGCTTAGATGCACGGAATTCACCCCTCCACTTT. Translation gives CASSLDARNSPLHF.